The sequence of this T cell receptor (beta chain) was determined in a study of blood T cell repertoires in COVID-19. Study-level information: Donors in the United States, Italy and Spain gave samples during acute or convalescent COVID-19. Sources were T cells, B-cell-depleted T cells, or PBMCs; the material itself was cDNA or gDNA.

In the original workflow: Reference gene primer amplification gave nucleated cell count estimates. The table came from immunoSEQ multiplex PCR; TCRdb's copy has only in-frame clones and leaves some out. That table furnishes V, J and clone size, whereas the DNA furnished D and trimming. The repertoire has about 88,000 clones, roughly 87% of them found once; the top ten carry around 16%. Germline trimming cut 5 bases from V and 1 base from J; bases unmatched to any gene: 6. CDR1 SGHRS and CDR2 YFSETQ come from the germline V gene. The CDR3 contains 15 residues. Sequencing was carried out using peripheral blood. The TCR sequence derives from a male donor with acute or convalescent COVID-19. V is TRBV5-1 and J is TRBJ1-5, with 7 bases lining up with TRBD1. The CDR3 protein is CASRKGAESNQPQHF. The CDR3 nucleotides read TGCGCCAGCAGGAAGGGGGCTGAAAGCAATCAGCCCCAGCATTTT.